Shown below are 28 T cell receptor beta chains from a single sample sequenced in a study of CD8+ T cells in alopecia areata. Extracted RNA was reverse transcribed, and the resulting cDNA served as sequencing template. The data were produced by immunoSEQ multiplex PCR, yet TCRdb's version contains in-frame clones alone and is incomplete. The table includes 80,000 to 100,000 clones, more than 35% detected once. Material for sequencing was CD4+ T cells sorted from blood. Receptors originate from a human donor with alopecia areata.

In this sample, this clone turned up a few times. This rearrangement joins TRBV2 to TRBJ2-1, with 8 bases aligning to TRBD2. Per the germline V gene, CDR1 is SNHLY and CDR2 is FYNNEI. The J segment lost 1 base and the V segment lost 3 bases, leaving 2 bases of the junction unmatched. CDR3 length: 15 amino acids. CDR3 DNA sequence: TGTGCCAGCAGTGAGGGACTAGGGTCCTACAATGAGCAGTTCTTC. It is translated as CASSEGLGSYNEQFF.

This clone was seen a few times. The chain employs TRBV29-1 and TRBJ2-7, with D hard to call. The CDR3 consists of 12 residues. V lost 4 bases to trimming and J lost 3 bases, with 10 bases between them. Germline CDR1 and CDR2: SQVTM and ANQGSEA. Here the CDR3 DNA reads TGCAGCGTTGGACATACCATCTACGAGCAGTACTTC. It yields the protein CSVGHTIYEQYF.

This clone turned up a few times. The sample has other DNA sequences that encode this CDR3 too. The J gene is TRBJ1-1, the V gene TRBV14; D unresolved. The length of the CDR3 is 13 residues. V shed 0 bases and J shed 5 bases, with 7 bases lying between them. Germline V gene data show CDR1 as SGHDN and CDR2 as FVKESK. The CDR3 DNA is TGTGCCAGCAGCCAAGAATTCCGTACTGAAGCTTTCTTT. As protein: CASSQEFRTEAFF.

This clone has a single count. The V gene is TRBV6-6, the J gene TRBJ2-1, with 7 positions matching TRBD1. With 6 bases clipped from V and 13 bases from J, the junction kept 12 bases outside the gene matches. Germline V gives CDR1 MNHNY, CDR2 SVGAGI (reference sequence). CDR3 size: 13 residues. The CDR3, as DNA: TGTGCCAGCAGCTACGGACAGGTCGAGAGACAGTTCTTC. This codes for CASSYGQVERQFF.

The chain is built from TRBV4-2 and TRBJ2-5; D remains ambiguous. Germline loops: CDR1 LGHNA, CDR2 YNFKEQ. V was shortened by 1 base and J by 5 bases, with 5 bases between the two germline ends. CDR3 length equals 12 residues. The CDR3 region is CASSQVAETQYF. The CDR3 nucleotides read TGTGCCAGCAGCCAAGTCGCTGAGACCCAGTACTTC.

This clone was seen more than once but under ten times. The chain links TRBV6-6 to TRBJ2-2; a weak D match, TRBD1 (6 bases). The CDR3 consists of 15 residues. CDR1 is MNHNY, CDR2 SVGAGI, per germline (reference sequence). Trimming shortened V by 5 bases and J by 2 bases, and 12 bases separated the two germline ends. The CDR3 sequence: CASSLDRGNTGELFF. CDR3 nucleotides: TGTGCCAGCAGTCTGGACAGAGGAAACACCGGGGAGCTGTTTTTT.

This clone was detected ten times or more. The chain uses TRBV28 and TRBJ1-2; possibly TRBD1 for D (5 bases). CDR3 length equals 14 residues. CDR1 is MDHEN, CDR2 SYDVKM, per germline. V lost 1 base and J 8 bases, leaving 14 bases between the germline ends. CDR3 amino acids: CASSLSSGLRGYTF. The CDR3 nucleotides are TGTGCCAGCAGTTTATCTTCAGGGTTAAGAGGCTACACCTTC.

Concerning this clone itself: The junction shows a germline mismatch at one end, possibly a read error. This chain joins TRBV18 and TRBJ2-1; perhaps TRBD2 as D (6 bases). The CDR3 is 16 residues long. Germline-derived CDR1 and CDR2 are KGHSH and LQKENI. The CDR3 sequence: CASSQEVGDSNNEQFF. In DNA form, the CDR3 reads TGTGCCAGCTCACAGGAGGTCGGGGACTCCAACAATGAGCAGTTCTTC.

This clone was detected a few times. The rearrangement joins TRBV4-3 to TRBJ2-3, with D possibly being TRBD1 (6 bases). Germline V gene sequence: CDR1 LGHNA, CDR2 YSLEER. This CDR3 contains 17 residues. Trimming stripped 0 bases from V and 2 bases from J, with 15 bases between. CDR3 region: CASSQDMGTTDTDTQYF. CDR3 in DNA: TGCGCCAGCAGCCAAGATATGGGGACAACGGACACAGATACGCAGTATTTT.

The CDR3 coding sequence is TGCAGCGTGGACCTCGGACAGGGCTACGAGCAGTACTTC. It specifies CSVDLGQGYEQYF. This chain uses TRBV29-1 with TRBJ2-7, with 8 bases that match TRBD1. The germline CDR1 and CDR2 sequences are SQVTM and ANQGSEA. The CDR3 totals 13 residues. J was trimmed by 3 bases and V by 6 bases; bases with no gene match: 7.

This chain uses TRBV5-1 with TRBJ1-2; D ambiguous. The CDR3 covers 12 residues. CDR1 and CDR2 from the germline V gene are SGHRS and YFSETQ. V lost 4 bases and J 6 bases, leaving 10 bases between the germline ends. The DNA of the CDR3 is TGCGCCAGCAGCCCTTACGGAGATGGCTACACCTTC. Encoded protein: CASSPYGDGYTF. The variable domain in full, with the rest retrieved from reference TRBV5-1 and TRBJ1-2, is KAGVTQTPRYLIKTRGQQVTLSCSPISGHRSVSWYQQTPGQGLQFLFEYFSETQRNKGNFPGRFSGRQFSNSRSEMNVSTLELGDSALYLCASSPYGDGYTFGSGTRLTVV.

As DNA, the CDR3 is TGTGCCTGGAGGACATCGGGACCCGTGGCCTACGAGCAGTACTTC. It specifies CAWRTSGPVAYEQYF. V is TRBV30 and J is TRBJ2-7; D may be TRBD1 or TRBD2 (5 bases each). The CDR3 runs 15 residues. Per germline, CDR1 GTSNPN and CDR2 SVGIG (reference sequence). V lost 3 bases and J 2 bases, leaving 17 bases between the germline ends.

V usage is TRBV30 and J usage is TRBJ2-1; D remains unclear. The CDR3 has 10 amino acids. Trimming pared 4 bases from V and 9 bases from J, leaving 7 bases between. Germline V gene lookup returns CDR1 GTSNPN and CDR2 SVGIG (reference sequence). CDR3 amino acids: CAWNQVEQFF. The DNA for the CDR3 is TGTGCCTGGAACCAAGTTGAGCAGTTCTTC.

The chain uses TRBV4-3 and TRBJ2-1; 10 bases match TRBD2. The CDR3 has 17 amino acids. V shed 0 bases and J 4 bases; nucleotides not matched to a gene: 6. Germline V CDR1 and CDR2: LGHNA, YSLEER. The CDR3, as DNA: TGCGCCAGCAGCCAAGAATTTTCTAGCGGGGGATACAATGAGCAGTTCTTC. It codes for CASSQEFSSGGYNEQFF.

This clone occurred a few times. The chain has TRBV5-1 and TRBJ2-3; 10 nucleotides agree with TRBD2. In germline, CDR1 is SGHRS, CDR2 YFSETQ. V shed 0 bases and J 4 bases; nucleotides not matched to a gene: 5. This CDR3 region has 16 residues. CDR3: CASSLAGLAGADTQYF. For the CDR3, the DNA is TGCGCCAGCAGCTTGGCCGGTCTAGCGGGGGCAGATACGCAGTATTTT.

J is TRBJ1-2 and V is TRBV6-5; D uncertain. The germline gives CDR1 MNHEY, CDR2 SVGAGI. The CDR3 has 12 residues. V lost 8 bases to trimming and J lost 4 bases, with 11 bases between them. The CDR3: CASGGELYGYTF. CDR3 nucleotides: TGTGCCAGCGGCGGAGAACTCTATGGCTACACCTTC.

The chain is built from TRBV7-2 and TRBJ2-1; 8 nucleotides align to TRBD1. V was clipped by 5 bases and J by 4 bases; unmatched bases: 7. The CDR3 is made up of 15 amino acids. The germline gives CDR1 SGHTA, CDR2 FQGNSA. The CDR3 region has the DNA TGTGCCAGCAGCCCTGGACAGGGAAGGTACAATGAGCAGTTCTTC. Its translation: CASSPGQGRYNEQFF.

The genes are TRBV7-8 and TRBJ1-1; perhaps TRBD1 as D (6 bases). This CDR3 region has 15 residues. V dropped 4 bases and J dropped 1 base, with 13 bases sitting between them. Germline CDR1 is SGHVS and CDR2 is FQNEAQ. The CDR3 region is CASSYNTGWNTEAFF. Here the CDR3 DNA reads TGTGCCAGCAGCTACAATACAGGGTGGAACACTGAAGCTTTCTTT.

The J gene is TRBJ1-2, the V gene TRBV30; 7 positions match TRBD1. Trimming removed 0 bases from V and 4 bases from J; junction bases left unmatched: 14. Per germline, CDR1 GTSNPN and CDR2 SVGIG (reference sequence). The CDR3 has 17 residues. The DNA of the CDR3 is TGTGCCTGGAGTGTAAGAAGTAGGGGGCCACCTGGCTATGGCTACACCTTC. It translates to CAWSVRSRGPPGYGYTF.

This chain connects TRBV30 to TRBJ2-5; D ambiguous. This CDR3 contains 13 residues. V lost 4 bases to trimming and J lost 0 bases, with 9 bases between them. Germline V gives CDR1 GTSNPN, CDR2 SVGIG (reference sequence). As DNA, the CDR3 is TGTGCCTGGACAGGAGCGTACCAAGAGACCCAGTACTTC. It specifies CAWTGAYQETQYF.

This clone came up a few times. This chain links TRBV11-2 with TRBJ2-5; a weak D match, TRBD2 (5 bases). Trimming took 1 base from V and 2 from J, leaving 14 bases between them. CDR3 length: 16 amino acids. CDR1 is SGHAT, CDR2 FQNNGV, per germline. The CDR3 region is CASSLVGSADQETQYF. The CDR3 region has the DNA TGTGCCAGCAGCTTAGTTGGTAGCGCCGATCAAGAGACCCAGTACTTC.

The CDR3: CASSLWDTDTQYF. DNA for the CDR3: TGTGCCAGCAGTTTATGGGACACAGATACGCAGTATTTT. The chain has TRBV27 and TRBJ2-3; D uncertain. From germline, CDR1 is MNHEY and CDR2 SMNVEV (reference sequence). This CDR3 is built from 13 residues. The V gene lost 1 base and the J gene lost 2 bases, with 4 bases spanning the gap.

The gene calls are TRBV18 and TRBJ2-1, with D maybe TRBD2 (6 bases). The V gene lost 5 bases and the J gene lost 2 bases, with 10 bases spanning the gap. Germline assignment: CDR1 KGHSH and CDR2 LQKENI. CDR3 length: 14 residues. The DNA of the CDR3 is TGTGCCAGCTCAGGGTCTAGCGCCTACAATGAGCAGTTCTTC. Translation gives CASSGSSAYNEQFF.

CDR3 nucleotide sequence: TGTGCCAGCAGTTACTCGGGACGGTCCTACGAGCAGTACTTC. Its translation is CASSYSGRSYEQYF. The rearrangement uses TRBV6-5 and TRBJ2-7, with D possibly called TRBD1 or TRBD2 (5 bases each). The CDR3 covers 14 residues. Looked up from germline, CDR1 is MNHEY and CDR2 is SVGAGI. The ends were cut back, 0 bases at V and 1 base at J, with 7 bases in the middle.

This clone has just a few counts. J is TRBJ1-4 and V is TRBV30; possible D gene TRBD1, 6 bases. Germline lookup yields CDR1 GTSNPN and CDR2 SVGIG (reference sequence). The V and J ends lost 2 bases and 8 bases respectively, with 15 bases between them. The CDR3 length is 14 residues. For the CDR3, the DNA is TGTGCCTGGAGTCCCGGACAGTTGAGAGAAAAACTGTTTTTT. It codes for CAWSPGQLREKLFF.

V is TRBV29-1 and J is TRBJ2-7; a weak D match, TRBD1 (6 bases). V lost 2 bases and J 2 bases, leaving 13 bases between the germline ends. CDR3 length: 14 amino acids. Germline CDR1 SQVTM, CDR2 ANQGSEA. The CDR3 sequence: CSVETRQAPYEQYF. The CDR3 DNA is TGCAGCGTTGAAACTAGACAGGCCCCCTACGAGCAGTACTTC.

This chain uses TRBV7-9 with TRBJ2-1, with D possibly TRBD2 on 6 matching bases. The germline V gene has CDR1 SEHNR and CDR2 FQNEAQ (reference sequence). This CDR3 contains 17 residues. V shed 4 bases and J shed 4 bases, with 20 bases lying between them. This chain's CDR3 is CASSSQTGLIPYNEQFF. For the CDR3, the DNA is TGTGCCAGCAGCTCCCAAACCGGACTAATACCGTACAATGAGCAGTTCTTC.

The chain has TRBV30 and TRBJ2-1; D gene ambiguous. Between the trimmed V and J ends, which lost 0 bases and 10 bases, there was a span of 10 bases. Looked up from germline, CDR1 is GTSNPN and CDR2 is SVGIG (reference sequence). The CDR3 extends over 12 amino acids. The CDR3 DNA follows: TGTGCCTGGAGTGTTTTCCAGCGCGAGCAGTTCTTC. This gives the protein CAWSVFQREQFF.